What follows are 30 T cell receptor beta chains derived from one specimen sequenced in a study of cytomegalovirus exposure and HLA in healthy donors. Both 60 Vbeta primers and 13 Jbeta primers went into the PCR. TCRdb's table, derived via immunoSEQ multiplex PCR, lists solely in-frame clones and lacks some. The sample comprises 200,000 to 250,000 clones, roughly 80% of which are singletons, and roughly 1.5% rests with the top ten. The sample consisted of PBMCs. Receptors were obtained from a man aged 50 to 60 in good health and CMV-seronegative.

The chain links TRBV5-1 to TRBJ2-1; 9 nucleotides match TRBD2. Germline CDR1 and CDR2: SGHRS and YFSETQ. CDR3 size: 15 residues. Trimming removed 3 bases from V and 4 bases from J; junction bases left unmatched: 5. In DNA form, the CDR3 reads TGCGCCAGCAGCTGGGCGGGGGGGAGGTACAATGAGCAGTTCTTC. It is translated as CASSWAGGRYNEQFF.

The gene calls are TRBV9 and TRBJ2-4, with TRBD2 as a possible D gene (6 bases). This CDR3 has 16 amino acids. Germline CDR1 reads SGDLS; CDR2 reads YYNGEE. Trimming took off 0 bases at V and 9 bases at J, with 19 bases between the two ends. CDR3 in amino acids: CASSVDQQLARGIQYF. CDR3 nucleotides: TGTGCCAGCAGCGTAGATCAGCAACTAGCTAGGGGCATTCAGTACTTC.

This sequence joins TRBV7-2 and TRBJ1-5; 7 nucleotides align to TRBD1. The germline V gene encodes CDR1 SGHTA and CDR2 FQGNSA. This CDR3 comprises 15 residues. V lost 5 bases and J lost 6; bases outside the gene matches: 10. The DNA of the CDR3 is TGTGCCAGCAGCCAGGAGGGGGCCTCGGGTCAGCCCCAGCATTTT. This codes for CASSQEGASGQPQHF.

The V gene is TRBV27, the J gene TRBJ2-1; TRBD2 aligns across 10 bases. CDR1 MNHEY and CDR2 SMNVEV come from the germline V gene (reference sequence). The CDR3 extends over 16 amino acids. The J segment lost 10 bases and the V segment lost 7 bases, leaving 16 bases of the junction unmatched. CDR3 DNA sequence: TGTGCCAGCACCAAACGGGTAATAGCGGGAGGAGGAGAGCAGTTCTTC. Translation: CASTKRVIAGGGEQFF.

The DNA of the CDR3 is TGCGCCAGCAGCTTGGATTACTCCGCGGGCACCGGGGAGCTGTTTTTT. Encoded protein: CASSLDYSAGTGELFF. This chain links TRBV5-1 with TRBJ2-2; tentative D call: TRBD2 (5 bases). This CDR3 has 16 amino acids. The V end lost 0 bases, the J end lost 4 bases, and 13 bases lay between the germline ends. CDR1 and CDR2 (germline): SGHRS, YFSETQ.

The gene calls are TRBV4-1 and TRBJ2-2, with 7 bases aligning to TRBD2. Germline-derived CDR1 and CDR2 are MGHRA and YSYEKL. The CDR3 sequence is 17 residues long. Trimming cost V 4 bases and J 0 bases; bases outside gene matches: 8. The CDR3 here is CASSRYTGTTNTGELFF. The CDR3 coding sequence is TGCGCCAGCAGCCGTTACACCGGGACTACGAACACCGGGGAGCTGTTTTTT.

CDR3 in DNA: TGCGCCAGCAGCCCAACTCCGGGTTCCTACGAGCAGTACTTC. This encodes CASSPTPGSYEQYF. The V and J genes are TRBV4-1 and TRBJ2-7; unclear D gene. The CDR3 totals 14 residues. The V end lost 4 bases, the J end lost 1 base, and 11 bases lay between the germline ends. Germline loops: CDR1 MGHRA, CDR2 YSYEKL.

The chain employs TRBV7-9 and TRBJ2-3; tentatively, D is TRBD2 (5 bases). This CDR3 contains 14 residues. Trimming took 5 bases from V and 5 from J, leaving 14 bases between them. Germline CDR1 reads SEHNR; CDR2 reads FQNEAQ (reference sequence). The CDR3 nucleotides are TGTGCCAGCAGCAGGACTGCCCTGGGAGATACGCAGTATTTT. Its translation is CASSRTALGDTQYF.

The V call is TRBV28, the J call TRBJ2-1; 7 bases fit TRBD2. The CDR3 is 14 residues long. Trimming cost V 8 bases and J 9 bases; bases outside gene matches: 13. CDR1 is MDHEN and CDR2 is SYDVKM in the germline V gene. CDR3 sequence: CASCLTGREREQFF. The CDR3 coding sequence is TGTGCCAGCTGTCTAACGGGGCGGGAGCGTGAGCAGTTCTTC.

The chain is built from TRBV29-1 and TRBJ2-3; D uncertain. V was pared by 0 bases and J by 6 bases, with 10 bases between. The CDR3 covers 13 residues. Germline V gene lookup returns CDR1 SQVTM and CDR2 ANQGSEA. As DNA, the CDR3 is TGCAGCGTTGAAGAAAACTCCTGGGATACGCAGTATTTT. This translates into CSVEENSWDTQYF.

The CDR3 DNA is TGTGCCAGCTCACCAGGTGGCAGGAAATTTCAGCCCCAGCATTTT. Protein: CASSPGGRKFQPQHF. The V call is TRBV18, the J call TRBJ1-5; D remains unclear. The CDR3 consists of 15 residues. The germline CDR1 and CDR2 sequences are KGHSH and LQKENI. Trimming took 2 bases from V and 6 from J, leaving 14 bases between them.

The chain is built from TRBV5-1 and TRBJ2-4; TRBD2 matches at 14 bases. The CDR3 runs to 20 residues. The J segment lost 1 base and the V segment lost 0 bases, leaving 9 bases of the junction unmatched. Per germline, CDR1 SGHRS and CDR2 YFSETQ. The CDR3 DNA reads as TGCGCCAGCAGCTTGGATGGGACTAGCGGGAGAGGAATGGCCAAAAACATTCAGTACTTC. Translating gives CASSLDGTSGRGMAKNIQYF.

The chain has TRBV21-1 and TRBJ2-1; the D call TRBD2 from the table was never checked on the DNA. TRBV21-1 is a pseudogene locus. The CDR3 has 14 residues. Here the CDR3 reads CASGWLADYNEQFF. CDR3 nucleotide sequence: TGTGCCAGCGGGTGGCTAGCGGACTACAATGAGCAGTTCTTC.

The rearrangement links TRBV28 to TRBJ2-7; D perhaps matches TRBD2 (6 bases). The CDR3 is made up of 14 amino acids. Trimming left V 3 bases short and J 12 bases short, with 21 bases between. Germline V gene sequence: CDR1 MDHEN, CDR2 SYDVKM. The CDR3 sequence: CASSLRDPQWTWYF. CDR3 in DNA: TGTGCCAGCAGTTTGCGGGATCCACAATGGACGTGGTACTTC.

The chain joins TRBV6-5 to TRBJ1-1, with D possibly being TRBD1 (5 bases). This CDR3 is built from 13 residues. Germline-derived CDR1 and CDR2 are MNHEY and SVGAGI. Trimming removed 0 bases from V and 4 bases from J, with 6 bases in between. Written as DNA, the CDR3 is TGTGCCAGCAGTTACTCGCAGGGCACTGAAGCTTTCTTT. This encodes CASSYSQGTEAFF.

This clone was picked up one time. The rearrangement links TRBV27 to TRBJ2-7; 8 positions match TRBD1. Germline V lookup: CDR1 MNHEY, CDR2 SMNVEV (reference sequence). CDR3 length: 19 amino acids. Trimming cost V 6 bases and J 3 bases; bases outside gene matches: 22. CDR3 sequence reads: CASRKFIGGGQGAIYEQYF. CDR3 nucleotide sequence: TGTGCCAGCAGGAAATTCATAGGAGGAGGACAGGGTGCTATCTACGAGCAGTACTTC.

The chain couples TRBV9 to TRBJ2-3, with 7 bases identical to TRBD2. The CDR3 is 16 amino acids. CDR1 and CDR2 (germline): SGDLS, YYNGEE. J gave up 3 bases and V 0 bases, and 7 bases lay outside the gene matches. This chain's CDR3 is CASSVEKREETDTQYF. The CDR3, as DNA: TGTGCCAGCAGCGTAGAAAAGCGGGAAGAGACAGATACGCAGTATTTT.

As regards this clone: One junction end disagrees with the germline gene, perhaps due to a read error. This chain uses TRBV28 with TRBJ2-7; 8 bases map to TRBD1. Germline values: CDR1 MDHEN, CDR2 SYDVKM. This CDR3 is built from 13 residues. The CDR3 loop reads CASSRTGPYEQHF. CDR3 in DNA: TGTGCCAGCAGCAGGACAGGGCCCTACGAGCAGCACTTC.

This clone was seen just once. V and J are TRBV5-4 and TRBJ1-1; D may be TRBD1 (5 bases). The CDR3 has 16 residues. In germline, CDR1 is SGHNT, CDR2 YYREEE (reference sequence). V lost 4 bases and J 5 bases, leaving 21 bases between the germline ends. CDR3 DNA sequence: TGTGCCAGCAGCGATTGGACCTTGGGGCGCGGAACTGAAGCTTTCTTT. Translation gives CASSDWTLGRGTEAFF. Filled out from reference TRBV5-4 and TRBJ1-1, the complete variable domain reads ETGVTQSPTHLIKTRGQQVTLRCSSQSGHNTVSWYQQALGQGPQFIFQYYREEENGRGNFPPRFSGLQFPNYSSELNVNALELDDSALYLCASSDWTLGRGTEAFFGQGTRLTVV.

This sequence joins TRBV4-1 and TRBJ2-5, with D perhaps matching TRBD1 (7 bases). The V and J ends lost 4 bases and 5 bases respectively, with 11 bases between them. In germline, CDR1 is MGHRA, CDR2 YSYEKL. CDR3 length: 13 amino acids. CDR3 bases: TGCGCCAGCAGCCGACAGGGAGGTGAGACCCAGTACTTC. Translated: CASSRQGGETQYF.

The chain couples TRBV27 to TRBJ1-2; D possibly corresponds to TRBD1 (5 bases). CDR1 MNHEY and CDR2 SMNVEV come from the germline V gene (reference sequence). CDR3 length: 15 residues. V lost 5 bases and J 4 bases, leaving 17 bases between the germline ends. The CDR3 bases are TGTGCCAGCAGTCGGGGGTTGGAGGGTCCCTATGGCTACACCTTC. Its protein is CASSRGLEGPYGYTF.

The rearrangement links TRBV30 to TRBJ2-1, with 7 bases that match TRBD2. The J segment lost 0 bases and the V segment lost 4 bases, leaving 3 bases of the junction unmatched. The CDR3 runs 14 residues. Germline V CDR1 and CDR2: GTSNPN, SVGIG (reference sequence). CDR3 sequence reads: CAWIGGSSYNEQFF. The CDR3 DNA is TGTGCCTGGATCGGCGGGAGCTCCTACAATGAGCAGTTCTTC.

This clone appeared a single time. This sequence joins TRBV10-3 and TRBJ2-7, with TRBD2 as a possible D gene (5 bases). V lost 2 bases and J 1 base, leaving 18 bases between the germline ends. Germline loops: CDR1 ENHRY, CDR2 SYGVKD. CDR3 length: 17 amino acids. The CDR3 reads CAISERRALSGSYEQYF. CDR3 nucleotide sequence: TGTGCCATCAGTGAGAGGCGGGCGTTAAGTGGTTCCTACGAGCAGTACTTC.

The chain is built from TRBV15 and TRBJ1-6; D possibly corresponds to TRBD1 (5 bases). The CDR3 is made up of 15 amino acids. Germline-derived CDR1 and CDR2 are LNHNV and YYDKDF (reference sequence). Deletions cut 0 bases from V and 9 bases from J, with 12 bases between. CDR3 DNA sequence: TGTGCCACCAGCAGAGATAAGGGGATTGGTTCACCCCTCCACTTT. Its protein product is CATSRDKGIGSPLHF.

This chain links TRBV2 with TRBJ2-7; 7 nucleotides line up with TRBD1. The CDR3 is 13 residues long. V dropped 5 bases and J dropped 3; count of bases not matched to a gene: 4. In germline, CDR1 is SNHLY, CDR2 FYNNEI. CDR3 protein: CASSRQGDYEQYF. DNA of the CDR3: TGTGCCAGCAGTCGGCAGGGGGACTACGAGCAGTACTTC.

J is TRBJ2-7 and V is TRBV28; D might be TRBD2 (5 bases). The CDR3 has 15 residues. V lost 6 bases and J lost 3, with 18 bases in between. Germline values: CDR1 MDHEN, CDR2 SYDVKM. The CDR3 here is CASSPILGINYEQYF. As DNA, the CDR3 is TGTGCCAGCAGCCCTATACTAGGGATTAACTACGAGCAGTACTTC.

This chain connects TRBV29-1 to TRBJ2-1; 7 bases are a match to TRBD1. This CDR3 comprises 18 residues. Trimming at V came to 1 base and at J to 0 bases, leaving 12 bases not matched to a gene. From germline, CDR1 is SQVTM and CDR2 ANQGSEA. The CDR3 reads CSVEGLGQPISSYNEQFF. Here the CDR3 DNA reads TGCAGCGTTGAAGGGCTGGGACAGCCGATATCCTCCTACAATGAGCAGTTCTTC.

V and J are TRBV5-1 and TRBJ2-2; TRBD2 matches at 14 bases. Per the germline V gene, CDR1 is SGHRS and CDR2 is YFSETQ. This CDR3 comprises 17 residues. After removal of 5 bases from V and 7 bases from J, the junction contained 10 bases not matched to a gene. The CDR3 sequence is CASRNPGLAGAGGELFF. The CDR3 DNA reads as TGCGCCAGCAGGAACCCGGGACTAGCGGGAGCGGGCGGGGAGCTGTTTTTT.

The V call is TRBV30, the J call TRBJ1-5; D uncertain. CDR3 size: 14 residues. Germline CDR1 is GTSNPN and CDR2 is SVGIG (reference sequence). V was shortened by 3 bases and J by 0 bases, with 9 bases between the two germline ends. CDR3 region: CAWSQAGSNQPQHF. CDR3 nucleotides: TGTGCCTGGAGCCAGGCGGGTAGCAATCAGCCCCAGCATTTT.

The rearrangement links TRBV9 to TRBJ2-1; TRBD1 aligns across 7 bases. With 3 bases clipped from V and 3 bases from J, the junction kept 6 bases outside the gene matches. The CDR3 is 15 residues long. Germline CDR1 is SGDLS and CDR2 is YYNGEE. For the CDR3, the DNA is TGTGCCAGCAGCGATACACACAGGGGCTACAATGAGCAGTTCTTC. Its translation is CASSDTHRGYNEQFF.